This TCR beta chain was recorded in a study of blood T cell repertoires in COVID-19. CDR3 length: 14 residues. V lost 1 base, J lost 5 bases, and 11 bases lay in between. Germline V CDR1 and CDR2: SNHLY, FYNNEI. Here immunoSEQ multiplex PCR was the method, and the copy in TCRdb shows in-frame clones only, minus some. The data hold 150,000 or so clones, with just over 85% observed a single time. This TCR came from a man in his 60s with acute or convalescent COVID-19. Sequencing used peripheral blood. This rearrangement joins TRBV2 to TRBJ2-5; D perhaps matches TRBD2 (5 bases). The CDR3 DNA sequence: TGTGCCAGCAGTGAAGGAGGGCGGGCGGAGACCCAGTACTTC. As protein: CASSEGGRAETQYF.